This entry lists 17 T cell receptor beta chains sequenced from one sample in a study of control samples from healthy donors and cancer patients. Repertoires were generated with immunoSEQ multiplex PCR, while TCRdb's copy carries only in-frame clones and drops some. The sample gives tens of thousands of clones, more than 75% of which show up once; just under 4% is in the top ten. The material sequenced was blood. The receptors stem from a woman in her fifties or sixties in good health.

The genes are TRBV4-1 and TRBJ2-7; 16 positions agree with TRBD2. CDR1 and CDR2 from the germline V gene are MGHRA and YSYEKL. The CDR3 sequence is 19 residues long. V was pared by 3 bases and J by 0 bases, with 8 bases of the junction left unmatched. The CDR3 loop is CASSQEPGLAGGSSYEQYF. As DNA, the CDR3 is TGCGCCAGCAGCCAGGAACCGGGACTAGCGGGAGGGAGCTCCTACGAGCAGTACTTC.

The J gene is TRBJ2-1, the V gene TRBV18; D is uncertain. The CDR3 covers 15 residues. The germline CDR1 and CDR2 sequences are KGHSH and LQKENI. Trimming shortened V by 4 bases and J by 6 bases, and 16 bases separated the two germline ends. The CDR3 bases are TGTGCCAGCTCACTACTCGATGCTAGGGCCAATGAGCAGTTCTTC. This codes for CASSLLDARANEQFF.

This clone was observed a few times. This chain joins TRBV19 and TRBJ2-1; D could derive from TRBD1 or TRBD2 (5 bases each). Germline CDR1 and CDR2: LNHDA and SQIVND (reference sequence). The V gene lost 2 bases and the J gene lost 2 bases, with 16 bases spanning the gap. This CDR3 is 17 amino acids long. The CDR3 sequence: CASSISGGRSAYNEQFF. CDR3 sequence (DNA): TGTGCCAGTAGTATATCTGGGGGACGTTCCGCCTACAATGAGCAGTTCTTC.

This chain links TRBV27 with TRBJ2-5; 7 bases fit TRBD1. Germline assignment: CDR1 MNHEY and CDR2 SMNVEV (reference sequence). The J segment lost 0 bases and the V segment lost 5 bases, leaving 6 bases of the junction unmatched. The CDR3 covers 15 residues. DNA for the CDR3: TGTGCCAGCAGTACCCGGACAGGCCACCAAGAGACCCAGTACTTC. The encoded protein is CASSTRTGHQETQYF.

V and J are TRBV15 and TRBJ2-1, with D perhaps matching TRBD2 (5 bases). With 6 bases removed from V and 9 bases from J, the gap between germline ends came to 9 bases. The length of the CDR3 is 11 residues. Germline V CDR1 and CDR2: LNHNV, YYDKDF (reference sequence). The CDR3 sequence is CATREGGEQFF. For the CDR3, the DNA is TGTGCCACCAGGGAAGGAGGTGAGCAGTTCTTC.

The chain's CDR3 is CASSLSGVGNTIYF. For the CDR3, the DNA is TGTGCCAGCAGCTTATCAGGGGTTGGAAACACCATATATTTT. The V gene is TRBV7-9, the J gene TRBJ1-3, with a weak D call TRBD1 (6 bases). Germline V gene data show CDR1 as SEHNR and CDR2 as FQNEAQ (reference sequence). The CDR3 has 14 amino acids. Trimming left V 2 bases short and J 3 bases short, with 8 bases between.

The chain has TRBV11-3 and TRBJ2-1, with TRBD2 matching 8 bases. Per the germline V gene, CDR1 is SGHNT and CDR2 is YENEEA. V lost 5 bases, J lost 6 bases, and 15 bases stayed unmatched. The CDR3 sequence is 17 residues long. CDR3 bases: TGTGCCAGCAGCCCAAGGGCGGGAGGCCTCTCCGCCAATGAGCAGTTCTTC. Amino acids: CASSPRAGGLSANEQFF.

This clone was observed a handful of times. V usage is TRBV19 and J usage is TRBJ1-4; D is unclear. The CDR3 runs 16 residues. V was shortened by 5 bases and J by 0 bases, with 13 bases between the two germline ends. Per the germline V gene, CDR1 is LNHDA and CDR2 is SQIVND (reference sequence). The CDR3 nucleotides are TGTGCCAGTAGTGCTAAAGGATTGGCAACTAATGAAAAACTGTTTTTT. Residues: CASSAKGLATNEKLFF.

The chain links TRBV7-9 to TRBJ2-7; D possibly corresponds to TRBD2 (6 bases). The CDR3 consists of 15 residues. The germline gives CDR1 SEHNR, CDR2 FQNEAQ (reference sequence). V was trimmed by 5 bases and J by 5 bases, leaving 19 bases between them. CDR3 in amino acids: CASSAVGLAYHEQYF. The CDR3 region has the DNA TGTGCCAGCAGCGCCGTAGGGCTAGCGTACCACGAGCAGTACTTC. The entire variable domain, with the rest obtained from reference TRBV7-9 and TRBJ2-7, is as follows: DTGVSQNPRHKITKRGQNVTFRCDPISEHNRLYWYRQTLGQGPEFLTYFQNEAQLEKSRLLSDRFSAERPKGSFSTLEIQRTEQGDSAMYLCASSAVGLAYHEQYFGPGTRLTVT.

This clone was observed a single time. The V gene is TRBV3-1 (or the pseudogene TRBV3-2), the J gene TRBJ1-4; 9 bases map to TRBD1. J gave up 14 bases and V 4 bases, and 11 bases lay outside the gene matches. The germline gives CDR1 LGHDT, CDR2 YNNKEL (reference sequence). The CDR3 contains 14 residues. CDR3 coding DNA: TGTGCCAGCAGCCTGGTCCCGGGACAGGGTGGGCTGTTTTTT. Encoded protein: CASSLVPGQGGLFF.

In DNA form, the CDR3 reads TGTGCCAGCAGTTTAGGGACAGGGGGCAACACTGAAGCTTTCTTT. Protein: CASSLGTGGNTEAFF. V gene TRBV28 combines with J gene TRBJ1-1, with TRBD1 identical over 12 bases. J was trimmed by 2 bases and V by 2 bases; bases with no gene match: 0. Germline CDR1 and CDR2: MDHEN and SYDVKM. CDR3 size: 15 residues.

As DNA, the CDR3 is TGTGCCAGCAGCTATCATGGTGATCAGCCCCAGCATTTT. It codes for CASSYHGDQPQHF. This chain uses TRBV7-9 with TRBJ1-5; no definite D call. The CDR3 runs 13 residues. Trimming took off 4 bases at V and 5 bases at J, with 9 bases between the two ends. Germline assignment: CDR1 SEHNR and CDR2 FQNEAQ (reference sequence). Using reference TRBV7-9 and TRBJ1-5 for the parts outside the CDR3, the full variable domain is DTGVSQNPRHKITKRGQNVTFRCDPISEHNRLYWYRQTLGQGPEFLTYFQNEAQLEKSRLLSDRFSAERPKGSFSTLEIQRTEQGDSAMYLCASSYHGDQPQHFGDGTRLSIL.

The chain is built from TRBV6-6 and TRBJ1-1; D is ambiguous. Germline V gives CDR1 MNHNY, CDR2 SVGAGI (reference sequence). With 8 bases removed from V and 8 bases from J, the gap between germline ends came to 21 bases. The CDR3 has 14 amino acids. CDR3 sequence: CASHTVLTHNEAFF. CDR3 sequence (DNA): TGTGCCAGCCATACCGTCCTAACTCACAACGAAGCTTTCTTT.

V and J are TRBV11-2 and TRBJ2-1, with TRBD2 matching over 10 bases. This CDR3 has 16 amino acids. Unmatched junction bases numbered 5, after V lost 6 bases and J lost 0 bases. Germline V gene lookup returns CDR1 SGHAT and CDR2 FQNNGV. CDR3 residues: CASRAGLAASYNEQFF. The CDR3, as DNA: TGTGCCAGCAGGGCCGGACTAGCGGCCTCCTACAATGAGCAGTTCTTC.

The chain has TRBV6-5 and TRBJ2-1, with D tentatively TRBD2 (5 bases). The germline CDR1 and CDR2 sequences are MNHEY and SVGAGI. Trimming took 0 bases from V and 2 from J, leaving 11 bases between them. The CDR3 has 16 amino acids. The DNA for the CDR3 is TGTGCCAGCAGTTACTCGGCTAGCCTCGCCTACAATGAGCAGTTCTTC. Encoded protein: CASSYSASLAYNEQFF.

The CDR3 loop reads CASSVGGTKTQYF. CDR3 DNA: TGTGCCAGCAGTGTCGGCGGGACGAAGACGCAGTATTTT. This sequence joins TRBV6-4 and TRBJ2-3; perhaps TRBD2 as D (6 bases). Trimming stripped 4 bases from V and 9 bases from J, with 14 bases between. This CDR3 spans 13 amino acids. Germline CDR1 and CDR2: MRHNA and SNTAGT.

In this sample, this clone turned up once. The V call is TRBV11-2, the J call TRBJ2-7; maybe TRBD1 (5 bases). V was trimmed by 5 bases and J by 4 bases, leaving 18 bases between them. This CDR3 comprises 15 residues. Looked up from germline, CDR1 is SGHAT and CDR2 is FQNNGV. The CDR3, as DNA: TGTGCCAGCAGCCAGGACCCGGACACGGTATACGAGCAGTACTTC. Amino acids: CASSQDPDTVYEQYF.